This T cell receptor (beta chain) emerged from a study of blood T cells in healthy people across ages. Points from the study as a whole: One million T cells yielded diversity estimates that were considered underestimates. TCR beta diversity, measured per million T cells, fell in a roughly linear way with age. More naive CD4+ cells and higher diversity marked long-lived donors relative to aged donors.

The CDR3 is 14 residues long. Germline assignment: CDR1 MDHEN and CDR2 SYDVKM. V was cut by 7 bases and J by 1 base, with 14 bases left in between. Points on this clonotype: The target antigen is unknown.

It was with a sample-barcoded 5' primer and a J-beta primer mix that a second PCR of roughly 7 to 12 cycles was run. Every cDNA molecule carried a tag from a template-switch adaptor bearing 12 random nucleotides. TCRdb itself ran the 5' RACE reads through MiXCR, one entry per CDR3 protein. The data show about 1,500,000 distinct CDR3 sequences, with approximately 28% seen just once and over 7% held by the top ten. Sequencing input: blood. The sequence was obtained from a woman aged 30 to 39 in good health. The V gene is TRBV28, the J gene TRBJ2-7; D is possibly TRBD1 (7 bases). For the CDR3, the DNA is TGTGCCAGCACCGGCGGGACAGTATCCTACGAGCAGTACTTC. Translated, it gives CASTGGTVSYEQYF.